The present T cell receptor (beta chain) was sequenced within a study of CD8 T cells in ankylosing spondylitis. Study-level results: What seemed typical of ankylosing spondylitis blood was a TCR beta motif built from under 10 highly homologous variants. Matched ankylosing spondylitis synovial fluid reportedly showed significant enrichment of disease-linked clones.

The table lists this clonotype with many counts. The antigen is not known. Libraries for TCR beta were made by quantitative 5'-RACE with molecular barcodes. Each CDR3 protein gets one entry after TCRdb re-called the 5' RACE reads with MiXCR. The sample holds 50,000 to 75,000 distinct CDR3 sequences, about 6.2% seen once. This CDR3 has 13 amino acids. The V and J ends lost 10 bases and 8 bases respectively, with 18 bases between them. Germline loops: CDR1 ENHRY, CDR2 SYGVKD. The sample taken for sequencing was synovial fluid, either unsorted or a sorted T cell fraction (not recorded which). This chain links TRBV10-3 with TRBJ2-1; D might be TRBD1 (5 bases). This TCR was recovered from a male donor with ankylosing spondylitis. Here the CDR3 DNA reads TGTGCCACCCAGGGTCCCGAAGGATATGAGCAGTTCTTC. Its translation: CATQGPEGYEQFF.